Reported below is one T cell receptor beta chain. This specimen belongs to a study of blood T cell repertoires in COVID-19. As for the study in general: The samples span acute and convalescent COVID-19 from the United States, Italy and Spain.

Per the original data handling: It was from reference gene primer amplification that nucleated cell counts were estimated. The repertoire was sequenced with immunoSEQ multiplex PCR; TCRdb's copy has only in-frame clones and lacks some. That table furnishes V, J and clone size, whereas the DNA furnished D and trimming. The sample shows some 250,000 clones, around 89% of them seen only once. CDR3 length: 14 residues. Germline V gene sequence: CDR1 SGHVS, CDR2 FQNEAQ. Trimming cost V 3 bases and J 4 bases; bases outside gene matches: 2. The study recruited people aged about 18 to 95 years across roughly 23 US areas. Participant reports of clinical history set cohort assignment.

The genes are TRBV7-8 and TRBJ1-3; 8 bases align to TRBD1. The sequenced sample was PBMCs or T cells enriched from blood (not recorded which). This clonotype originated in a man between 35 and 55 years old who had recovered from COVID-19. In DNA, the CDR3 is TGTGCCAGCAGCTTCAGGGGGCTCGGAAACACCATATATTTT. Translated: CASSFRGLGNTIYF.